A single sample is the source of the 28 T cell receptor beta chains below, sequenced in a study of control samples from healthy donors and cancer patients. Clones were sequenced by immunoSEQ multiplex PCR, and TCRdb holds only the in-frame ones, with some missing. The data show 57,000 or so clones, with 90% seen just once and approximately 6% held by the top ten. The sample consisted of PBMCs. The receptors were sampled from a man aged 60 to 75 with colorectal cancer.

V and J are TRBV19 and TRBJ2-3; tentatively, D is TRBD2 (5 bases). CDR3 size: 14 residues. Trimming cost V 8 bases and J 4 bases, with 16 bases left between them. Germline CDR1 is LNHDA and CDR2 is SQIVND (reference sequence). As DNA, the CDR3 is TGTGCCAGTGGACTGGAGAGAGGAGCAGATACGCAGTATTTT. It encodes CASGLERGADTQYF.

CDR3 bases: TGCGCCAGCAGCTCCCCGGACAGGCAAGAGACCCAGTACTTC. This codes for CASSSPDRQETQYF. This chain connects TRBV5-1 to TRBJ2-5, with 7 bases that match TRBD1. The germline gives CDR1 SGHRS, CDR2 YFSETQ. The CDR3 runs 14 residues. The V gene end was trimmed by 3 bases and the J gene end by 2 bases; junction bases not matched to a gene: 4.

J is TRBJ1-6 and V is TRBV2; unclear D gene. V shed 7 bases and J shed 5 bases, with 18 bases lying between them. Germline V gene sequence: CDR1 SNHLY, CDR2 FYNNEI. The CDR3 sequence is 16 residues long. As DNA, the CDR3 is TGTGCCAGCATCACCGACGTGGGTTTGAATAATTCACCCCTCCACTTT. It translates to CASITDVGLNNSPLHF. Full variable domain (remainder filled in from reference TRBV2 and TRBJ1-6): EPEVTQTPSHQVTQMGQEVILRCVPISNHLYFYWYRQILGQKVEFLVSFYNNEISEKSEIFDDQFSVERPDGSNFTLKIRSTKLEDSAMYFCASITDVGLNNSPLHFGNGTRLTVT.

V and J are TRBV3-1 (or the pseudogene TRBV3-2) and TRBJ2-5, with D perhaps matching TRBD1 (6 bases). In germline, CDR1 is LGHDT, CDR2 YNNKEL (reference sequence). The CDR3 totals 17 residues. Between the trimmed V and J ends, which lost 1 base and 2 bases, there was a span of 17 bases. This chain's CDR3 is CASSQVGAGSIQETQYF. DNA for the CDR3: TGTGCCAGCAGCCAAGTGGGGGCAGGGTCTATTCAAGAGACCCAGTACTTC.

This chain connects TRBV20-1 to TRBJ2-2, with D hard to call. V lost 6 bases, J lost 8 bases, and 7 bases lay in between. This CDR3 is 10 amino acids long. Germline lookup yields CDR1 DFQATT and CDR2 SNEGSKA (reference sequence). The CDR3 protein is CSALWGELFF. The CDR3 nucleotides are TGCAGTGCCCTGTGGGGGGAGCTGTTTTTT.

V usage is TRBV5-6 and J usage is TRBJ2-7, with TRBD2 identical over 8 bases. Trimming at V came to 0 bases and at J to 4 bases, leaving 3 bases not matched to a gene. Germline V gene sequence: CDR1 SGHDT, CDR2 YYEEEE. The CDR3 extends over 14 amino acids. The CDR3 here is CASSLAGGPYEQYF. CDR3 coding DNA: TGTGCCAGCAGCTTGGCGGGGGGGCCTTACGAGCAGTACTTC.

This clone was seen once. This chain links TRBV7-8 with TRBJ2-6; no reliable D call. V was clipped by 1 base and J by 0 bases, with 7 bases between them. CDR1 and CDR2 (germline): SGHVS, FQNEAQ. This CDR3 spans 16 amino acids. In nucleotides, the CDR3 is TGTGCCAGCAGCTTAGAGGTGCCCTCTGGGGCCAACGTCCTGACTTTC. Translated: CASSLEVPSGANVLTF.

This clone was recorded a few times. This chain connects TRBV18 to TRBJ2-7; D not resolved. The CDR3 is made up of 13 amino acids. Germline V gene sequence: CDR1 KGHSH, CDR2 LQKENI. V lost 0 bases and J lost 4, with 7 bases in between. CDR3 DNA: TGTGCCAGCTCACCACCTCAAAGATACGAGCAGTACTTC. Its protein is CASSPPQRYEQYF.

The chain employs TRBV6-5 and TRBJ2-4; D possibly matches TRBD1 or TRBD2 (5 bases each). CDR3 length equals 13 residues. V was cut by 8 bases and J by 5 bases, with 13 bases left in between. Per germline, CDR1 MNHEY and CDR2 SVGAGI. CDR3 sequence reads: CASVQPGQNIQYF. As DNA, the CDR3 is TGTGCCAGCGTACAACCGGGGCAAAACATTCAGTACTTC.

The V gene is TRBV6-5, the J gene TRBJ2-3, with D perhaps TRBD1 (5 bases). This CDR3 is 15 amino acids long. The V end was cut by 2 bases, the J end by 2 bases, with 11 bases between. The germline V gene encodes CDR1 MNHEY and CDR2 SVGAGI. The CDR3 DNA is TGTGCCAGCAGTTACGTCCAGGGCTACACAGATACGCAGTATTTT. Translating it yields CASSYVQGYTDTQYF.

CDR3 bases: TGTGCCAGCAGTACGGGGGGGATTTGGGAGACCCAGTACTTC. Protein product: CASSTGGIWETQYF. The chain employs TRBV9 and TRBJ2-5; the match to TRBD2 covers 8 bases. V gave up 5 bases and J gave up 5 bases; unmatched junction bases: 8. This CDR3 is built from 14 residues. Per germline, CDR1 SGDLS and CDR2 YYNGEE.

This clone occurred once. The chain joins TRBV12-5 to TRBJ1-5; D not certain. The CDR3 length is 15 residues. Trimming stripped 1 base from V and 0 bases from J, with 7 bases between. Per the germline V gene, CDR1 is LGHNT and CDR2 is FRNRAP. Here the CDR3 reads CASGLGQNSNQPQHF. Written as DNA, the CDR3 is TGTGCTAGTGGTTTGGGGCAGAATAGCAATCAGCCCCAGCATTTT.

This chain connects TRBV14 to TRBJ2-1; a possible D gene is TRBD2 (5 bases). The CDR3 length is 16 residues. V was clipped by 1 base and J by 0 bases, with 10 bases between them. The V gene's germline CDR1 is SGHDN and CDR2 FVKESK. The CDR3 DNA sequence: TGTGCCAGCAGCCAAGGGACTTCGAGCTCCTACAATGAGCAGTTCTTC. It translates to CASSQGTSSSYNEQFF. The variable domain in full, completed from reference TRBV14 and TRBJ2-1, reads EAGVTQFPSHSVIEKGQTVTLRCDPISGHDNLYWYRRVMGKEIKFLLHFVKESKQDESGMPNNRFLAERTGGTYSTLKVQPAELEDSGVYFCASSQGTSSSYNEQFFGPGTRLTVL.

The V call is TRBV7-9, the J call TRBJ1-1; 7 bases agree with TRBD1. With 2 bases clipped from V and 3 bases from J, the junction kept 6 bases outside the gene matches. Germline CDR1 is SEHNR and CDR2 is FQNEAQ (reference sequence). The CDR3 has 15 amino acids. In DNA form, the CDR3 reads TGTGCCAGCAGCTTACGACAGGGTGTGGACACTGAAGCTTTCTTT. Translating gives CASSLRQGVDTEAFF.

This chain joins TRBV6-2 or TRBV6-3 and TRBJ1-2, with TRBD1 as a possible D gene (5 bases). This CDR3 is 14 amino acids long. The V and J ends lost 4 bases and 3 bases respectively, with 12 bases between them. Germline loops: CDR1 MNHEY, CDR2 SVGEGT. The CDR3 region is CASSFQGFDYGYTF. The CDR3 bases are TGTGCCAGCAGTTTTCAGGGCTTCGACTATGGCTACACCTTC.

The CDR3 here is CASSLYSFSYNEQFF. In DNA form, the CDR3 reads TGTGCCAGCAGCCTATACAGTTTCTCCTACAATGAGCAGTTCTTC. This chain links TRBV27 with TRBJ2-1; D gene unclear. This CDR3 has 15 amino acids. Germline V gene sequence: CDR1 MNHEY, CDR2 SMNVEV (reference sequence). The V gene lost 6 bases and the J gene lost 0 bases, with 12 bases spanning the gap.

The rearrangement uses TRBV12-5 and TRBJ1-5; 11 positions agree with TRBD1. CDR3 length: 15 residues. Germline values: CDR1 LGHNT, CDR2 FRNRAP. Trimming cost V 1 base and J 5 bases; bases outside gene matches: 1. The CDR3 DNA sequence: TGTGCTAGTGGTTTGGGGACAGGGGGCGATCAGCCCCAGCATTTT. It codes for CASGLGTGGDQPQHF.

The chain is built from TRBV6-6 and TRBJ1-1; weak D call: TRBD1 (5 bases). The CDR3 has 14 amino acids. With 6 bases removed from V and 1 base from J, the gap between germline ends came to 12 bases. CDR1 is MNHNY, CDR2 SVGAGI, per germline (reference sequence). CDR3 DNA sequence: TGTGCCAGCAGCCGCGGACAACCGAACACTGAAGCTTTCTTT. Protein: CASSRGQPNTEAFF.

The CDR3 region has the DNA TGTGCCAGCAGTTACGACCCCCCTAGCGTGACAGATACGCAGTATTTT. This encodes CASSYDPPSVTDTQYF. This chain joins TRBV6-2 or TRBV6-3 and TRBJ2-3; a weak D match, TRBD2 (6 bases). Germline values: CDR1 MNHEY, CDR2 SVGEGT. Deletions cut 2 bases from V and 3 bases from J, with 15 bases between. This CDR3 has 16 residues.

The rearrangement uses TRBV28 and TRBJ2-7, with a possible D match to TRBD2 (5 bases). Trimming stripped 4 bases from V and 0 bases from J, with 16 bases between. The CDR3 length is 16 residues. Per the germline V gene, CDR1 is MDHEN and CDR2 is SYDVKM. CDR3 DNA sequence: TGTGCCAGCAGTTCCGCGGGCTCCGCCAGCTCCTACGAGCAGTACTTC. Translated, it gives CASSSAGSASSYEQYF.

The J gene is TRBJ1-3, the V gene TRBV7-8; a weak D match, TRBD1 (6 bases). V lost 5 bases and J lost 0, with 11 bases in between. The CDR3 runs to 15 residues. Germline-derived CDR1 and CDR2 are SGHVS and FQNEAQ. CDR3 DNA sequence: TGTGCCAGCAGCCGAGGGGGGTACTCTGGAAACACCATATATTTT. Residues: CASSRGGYSGNTIYF.

This clone was observed once. The chain has TRBV10-2 and TRBJ1-5, with D perhaps matching TRBD1 (6 bases). V shed 5 bases and J shed 6 bases, with 11 bases lying between them. In germline, CDR1 is WSHSY, CDR2 SAAADI. CDR3 length: 13 amino acids. The CDR3 region is CASSNRERQPQHF. Here the CDR3 DNA reads TGCGCCAGCAGTAACAGGGAGCGTCAGCCCCAGCATTTT.

The gene calls are TRBV4-1 and TRBJ1-1; 7 positions match TRBD1. With V trimmed by 1 base and J by 1 base, 3 bases remained unmatched. Germline V gene data show CDR1 as MGHRA and CDR2 as YSYEKL. The CDR3 length is 15 residues. CDR3 sequence (DNA): TGCGCCAGCAGCCAAGGGCGGGACAGGAACACTGAAGCTTTCTTT. Translation gives CASSQGRDRNTEAFF.

The gene calls are TRBV27 and TRBJ1-5; no clear D. Germline values: CDR1 MNHEY, CDR2 SMNVEV (reference sequence). The V and J ends lost 6 bases and 4 bases respectively, with 10 bases between them. The CDR3 spans 13 residues. The CDR3 nucleotides are TGTGCCAGCAGCATCACAGAGAATCAGCCCCAGCATTTT. It yields the protein CASSITENQPQHF.

The chain has TRBV28 and TRBJ2-7, with a possible D match to TRBD1 (7 bases). This CDR3 spans 14 amino acids. With 2 bases removed from V and 6 bases from J, the gap between germline ends came to 14 bases. CDR1 and CDR2 from the germline V gene are MDHEN and SYDVKM. The chain's CDR3 is CASSLGGGVTEQYF. The CDR3 coding sequence is TGTGCCAGCAGTTTAGGAGGGGGCGTAACCGAGCAGTACTTC.

V usage is TRBV28 and J usage is TRBJ1-5; 11 bases line up with TRBD1. This CDR3 has 15 residues. CDR1 is MDHEN and CDR2 is SYDVKM in the germline V gene. J gave up 1 base and V 5 bases, and 1 base lay outside the gene matches. The CDR3 DNA reads as TGTGCCAGCAGTGGGACAGGGGGAAGCAATCAGCCCCAGCATTTT. Translating it yields CASSGTGGSNQPQHF.

The rearrangement links TRBV12-3 or TRBV12-4 to TRBJ1-1; D is possibly TRBD1 (5 bases). CDR3 length: 13 amino acids. Trimming took off 3 bases at V and 5 bases at J, with 10 bases between the two ends. CDR3 sequence (DNA): TGTGCCAGCAGTTTGGGGGGGACGACTGAAGCTTTCTTT. Its translation is CASSLGGTTEAFF.

The gene calls are TRBV9 and TRBJ2-1, with 9 bases identical to TRBD2. V was clipped by 3 bases and J by 4 bases; unmatched bases: 8. The CDR3 is 16 residues long. CDR1 SGDLS and CDR2 YYNGEE come from the germline V gene. CDR3 loop: CASSAPRGGLYNEQFF. The CDR3 bases are TGTGCCAGCAGCGCTCCGCGGGGGGGCCTGTACAATGAGCAGTTCTTC. The whole variable domain, remainder taken from reference TRBV9 and TRBJ2-1, is DSGVTQTPKHLITATGQRVTLRCSPRSGDLSVYWYQQSLDQGLQFLIQYYNGEERAKGNILERFSAQQFPDLHSELNLSSLELGDSALYFCASSAPRGGLYNEQFFGPGTRLTVL.